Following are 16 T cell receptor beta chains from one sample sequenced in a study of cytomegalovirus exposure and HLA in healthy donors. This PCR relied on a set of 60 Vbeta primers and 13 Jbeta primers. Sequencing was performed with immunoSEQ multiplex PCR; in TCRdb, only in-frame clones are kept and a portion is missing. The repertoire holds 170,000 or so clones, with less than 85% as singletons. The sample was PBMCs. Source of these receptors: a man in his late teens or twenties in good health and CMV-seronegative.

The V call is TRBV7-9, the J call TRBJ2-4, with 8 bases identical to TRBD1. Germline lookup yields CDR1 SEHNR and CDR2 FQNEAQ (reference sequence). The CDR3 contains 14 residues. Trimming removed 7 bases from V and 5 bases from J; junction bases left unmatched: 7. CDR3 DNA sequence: TGTGCCAGCACCCGGGGACAGGAGCAAAACATTCAGTACTTC. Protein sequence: CASTRGQEQNIQYF.

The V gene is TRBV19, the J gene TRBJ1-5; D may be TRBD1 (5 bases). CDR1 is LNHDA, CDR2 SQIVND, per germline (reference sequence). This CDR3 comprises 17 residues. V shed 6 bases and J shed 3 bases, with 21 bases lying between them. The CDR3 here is CASRTGTSPQVNQPQHF. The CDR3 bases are TGTGCCAGTAGGACGGGGACTAGCCCTCAAGTCAATCAGCCCCAGCATTTT.

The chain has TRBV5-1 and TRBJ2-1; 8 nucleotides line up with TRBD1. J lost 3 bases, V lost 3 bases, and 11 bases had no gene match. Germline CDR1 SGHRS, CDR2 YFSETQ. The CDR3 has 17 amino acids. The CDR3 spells CASSSPVLQGVYNEQFF. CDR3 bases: TGCGCCAGCAGCTCACCAGTCCTACAGGGGGTCTACAATGAGCAGTTCTTC.

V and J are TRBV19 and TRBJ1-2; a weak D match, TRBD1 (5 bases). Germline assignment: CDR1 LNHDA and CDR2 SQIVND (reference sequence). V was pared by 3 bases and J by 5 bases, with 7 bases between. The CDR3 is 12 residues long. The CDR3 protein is CASSIDRYGYTF. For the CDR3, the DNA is TGTGCCAGTAGTATTGACAGATATGGCTACACCTTC.

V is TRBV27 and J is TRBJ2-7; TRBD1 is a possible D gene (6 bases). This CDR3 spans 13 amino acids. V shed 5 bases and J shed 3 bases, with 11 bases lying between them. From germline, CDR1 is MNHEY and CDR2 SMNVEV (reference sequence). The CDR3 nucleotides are TGTGCCAGCAGTCACGGACAGTTCTACGAGCAGTACTTC. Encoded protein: CASSHGQFYEQYF.

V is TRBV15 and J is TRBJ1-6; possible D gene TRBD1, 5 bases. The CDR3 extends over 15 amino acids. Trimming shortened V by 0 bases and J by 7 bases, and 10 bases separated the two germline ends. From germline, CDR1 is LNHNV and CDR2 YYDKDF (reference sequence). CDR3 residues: CATSRDKTENSPLHF. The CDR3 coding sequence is TGTGCCACCAGCAGAGATAAGACAGAGAATTCACCCCTCCACTTT.

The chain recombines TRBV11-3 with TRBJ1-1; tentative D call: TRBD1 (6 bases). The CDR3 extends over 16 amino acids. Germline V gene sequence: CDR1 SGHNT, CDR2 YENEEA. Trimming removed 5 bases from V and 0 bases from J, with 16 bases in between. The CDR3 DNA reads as TGTGCCAGCAGCCCCCAGGCGGACAGACTGAACACTGAAGCTTTCTTT. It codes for CASSPQADRLNTEAFF.

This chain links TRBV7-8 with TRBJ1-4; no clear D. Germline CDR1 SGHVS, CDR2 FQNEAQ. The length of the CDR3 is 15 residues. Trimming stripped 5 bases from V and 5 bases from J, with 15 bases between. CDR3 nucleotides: TGTGCCAGCAGCCCCATAACGGAGTGGAATGAAAAACTGTTTTTT. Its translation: CASSPITEWNEKLFF.

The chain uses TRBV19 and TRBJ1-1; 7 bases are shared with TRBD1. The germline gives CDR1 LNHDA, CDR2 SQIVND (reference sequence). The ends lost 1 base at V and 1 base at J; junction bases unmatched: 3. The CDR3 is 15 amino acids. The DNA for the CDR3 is TGTGCCAGTAGTATAGCCGCAGGGGGGAACACTGAAGCTTTCTTT. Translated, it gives CASSIAAGGNTEAFF.

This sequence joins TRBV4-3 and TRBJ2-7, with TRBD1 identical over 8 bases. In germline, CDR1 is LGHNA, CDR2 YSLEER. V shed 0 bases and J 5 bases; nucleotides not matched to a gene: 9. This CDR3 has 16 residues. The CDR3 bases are TGCGCCAGCAGCCAAGATAGGGGACAGGTTTTTCACGAGCAGTACTTC. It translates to CASSQDRGQVFHEQYF.

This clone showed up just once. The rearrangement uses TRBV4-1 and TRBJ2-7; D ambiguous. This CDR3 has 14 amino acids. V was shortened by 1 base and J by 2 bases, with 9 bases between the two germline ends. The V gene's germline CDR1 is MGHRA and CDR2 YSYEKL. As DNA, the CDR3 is TGCGCCAGCAGCCAAGCTGGCAGTACCTACGAGCAGTACTTC. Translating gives CASSQAGSTYEQYF.

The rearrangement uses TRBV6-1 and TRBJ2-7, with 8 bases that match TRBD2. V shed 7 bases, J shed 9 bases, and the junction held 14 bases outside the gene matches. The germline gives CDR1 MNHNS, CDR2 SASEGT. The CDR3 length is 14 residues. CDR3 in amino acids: CASTRSRSGSAQYF. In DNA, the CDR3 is TGTGCCAGCACCCGAAGTAGGAGCGGGAGCGCGCAGTACTTC.

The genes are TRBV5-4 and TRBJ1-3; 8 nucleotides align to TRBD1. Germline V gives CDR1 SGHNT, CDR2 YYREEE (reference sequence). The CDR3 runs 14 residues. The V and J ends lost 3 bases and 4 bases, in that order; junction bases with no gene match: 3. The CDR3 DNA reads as TGTGCCAGCAGCTACGACAGGGGAGGAAACACCATATATTTT. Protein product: CASSYDRGGNTIYF.

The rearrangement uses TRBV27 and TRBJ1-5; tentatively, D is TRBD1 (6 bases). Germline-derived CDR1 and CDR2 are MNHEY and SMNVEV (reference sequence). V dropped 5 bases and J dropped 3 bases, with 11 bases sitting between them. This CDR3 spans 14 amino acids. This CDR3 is CASSGPGVNQPQHF. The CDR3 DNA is TGTGCCAGCAGTGGCCCAGGGGTCAATCAGCCCCAGCATTTT.

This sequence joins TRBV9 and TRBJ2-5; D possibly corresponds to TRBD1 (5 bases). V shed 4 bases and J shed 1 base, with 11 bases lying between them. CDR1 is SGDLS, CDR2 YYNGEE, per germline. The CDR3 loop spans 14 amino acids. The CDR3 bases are TGTGCCAGCAGCACCACAGGTTCCCAAGAGACCCAGTACTTC. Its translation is CASSTTGSQETQYF.

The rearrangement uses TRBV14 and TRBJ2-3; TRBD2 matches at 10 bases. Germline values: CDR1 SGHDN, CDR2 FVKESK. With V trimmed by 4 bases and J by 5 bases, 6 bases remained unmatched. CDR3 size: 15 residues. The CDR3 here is CASSRAGGLVDTQYF. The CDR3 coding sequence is TGTGCCAGCAGCCGAGCGGGAGGGCTGGTAGATACGCAGTATTTT.